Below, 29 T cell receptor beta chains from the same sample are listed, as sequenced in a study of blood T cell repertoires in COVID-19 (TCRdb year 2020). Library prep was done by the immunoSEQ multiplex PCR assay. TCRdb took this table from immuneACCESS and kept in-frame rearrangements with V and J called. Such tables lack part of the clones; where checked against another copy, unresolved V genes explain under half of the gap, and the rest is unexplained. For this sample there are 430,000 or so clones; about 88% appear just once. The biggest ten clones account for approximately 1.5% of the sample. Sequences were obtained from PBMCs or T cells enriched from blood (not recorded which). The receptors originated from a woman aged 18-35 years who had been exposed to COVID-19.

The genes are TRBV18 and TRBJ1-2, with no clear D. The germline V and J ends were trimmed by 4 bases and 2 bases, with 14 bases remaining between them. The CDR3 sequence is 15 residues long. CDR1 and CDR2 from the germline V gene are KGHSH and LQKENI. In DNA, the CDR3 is TGTGCCAGCTCACTGAGGGAATCCCTAAACTATGGCTACACCTTC. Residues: CASSLRESLNYGYTF. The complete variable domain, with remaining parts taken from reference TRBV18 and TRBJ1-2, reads NAGVMQNPRHLVRRRGQEARLRCSPMKGHSHVYWYRQLPEEGLKFMVYLQKENIIDESGMPKERFSAEFPKEGPSILRIQQVVRGDSAAYFCASSLRESLNYGYTFGSGTRLTVV.

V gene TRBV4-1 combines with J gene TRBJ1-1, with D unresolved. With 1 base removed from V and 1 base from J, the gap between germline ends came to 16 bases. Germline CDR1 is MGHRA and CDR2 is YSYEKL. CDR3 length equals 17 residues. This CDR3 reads CASSQAVPSWANTEAFF. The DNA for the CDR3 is TGCGCCAGCAGCCAAGCGGTTCCAAGCTGGGCGAACACTGAAGCTTTCTTT.

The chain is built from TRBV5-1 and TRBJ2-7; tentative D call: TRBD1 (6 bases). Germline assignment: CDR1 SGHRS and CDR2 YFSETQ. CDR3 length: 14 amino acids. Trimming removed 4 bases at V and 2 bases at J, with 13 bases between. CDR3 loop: CASSPSGQTYEQYF. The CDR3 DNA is TGCGCCAGCAGCCCTTCGGGACAAACCTACGAGCAGTACTTC.

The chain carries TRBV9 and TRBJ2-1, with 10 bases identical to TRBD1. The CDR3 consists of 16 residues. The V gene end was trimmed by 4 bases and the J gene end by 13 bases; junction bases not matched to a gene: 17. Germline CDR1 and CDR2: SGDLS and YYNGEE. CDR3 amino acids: CASSPPEGTGAFGQFF. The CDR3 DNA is TGTGCCAGCAGCCCACCGGAGGGGACAGGGGCTTTTGGTCAGTTCTTC.

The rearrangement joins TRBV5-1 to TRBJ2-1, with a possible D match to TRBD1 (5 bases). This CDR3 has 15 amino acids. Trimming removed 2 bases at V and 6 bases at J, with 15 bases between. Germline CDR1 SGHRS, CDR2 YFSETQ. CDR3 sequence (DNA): TGCGCCAGCAGCTTCCGATCAGGGAATGGCAATGAGCAGTTCTTC. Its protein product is CASSFRSGNGNEQFF. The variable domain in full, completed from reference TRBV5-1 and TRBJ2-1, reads KAGVTQTPRYLIKTRGQQVTLSCSPISGHRSVSWYQQTPGQGLQFLFEYFSETQRNKGNFPGRFSGRQFSNSRSEMNVSTLELGDSALYLCASSFRSGNGNEQFFGPGTRLTVL.

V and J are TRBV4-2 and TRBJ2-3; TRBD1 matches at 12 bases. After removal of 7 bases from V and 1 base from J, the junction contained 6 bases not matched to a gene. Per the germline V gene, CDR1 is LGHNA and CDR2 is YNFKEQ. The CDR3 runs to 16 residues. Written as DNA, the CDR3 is TGTGCCAGCACTGGGGACAGGGGGCGAGGCACAGATACGCAGTATTTT. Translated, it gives CASTGDRGRGTDTQYF.

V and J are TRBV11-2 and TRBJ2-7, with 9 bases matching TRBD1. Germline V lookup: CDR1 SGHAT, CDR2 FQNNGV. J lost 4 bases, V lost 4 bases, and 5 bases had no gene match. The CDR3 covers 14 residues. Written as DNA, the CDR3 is TGTGCCAGCAGCTCCGGGACAGGGTTTTACGAGCAGTACTTC. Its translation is CASSSGTGFYEQYF.

CDR3 coding DNA: TGTGCCAGCAGCCAAGACTTGGGACAGGGAGAGCAGTACTTC. Translating it yields CASSQDLGQGEQYF. The V and J genes are TRBV4-2 and TRBJ2-7; the match to TRBD1 covers 9 bases. CDR1 and CDR2 (germline): LGHNA, YNFKEQ. This CDR3 has 14 residues. V shed 0 bases, J shed 7 bases, and the junction held 4 bases outside the gene matches.

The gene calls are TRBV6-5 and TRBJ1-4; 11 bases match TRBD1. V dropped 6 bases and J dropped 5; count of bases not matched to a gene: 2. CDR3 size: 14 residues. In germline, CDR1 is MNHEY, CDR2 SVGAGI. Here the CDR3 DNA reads TGTGCCAGCAGGGACAGGGGGCAAAATGAAAAACTGTTTTTT. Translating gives CASRDRGQNEKLFF.

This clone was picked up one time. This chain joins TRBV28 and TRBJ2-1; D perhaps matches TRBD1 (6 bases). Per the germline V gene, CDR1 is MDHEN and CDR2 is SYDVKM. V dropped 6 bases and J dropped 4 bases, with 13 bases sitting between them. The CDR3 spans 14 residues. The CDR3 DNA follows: TGTGCCAGCAGGTGGGGGACAAGTTACAATGAGCAGTTCTTC. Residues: CASRWGTSYNEQFF.

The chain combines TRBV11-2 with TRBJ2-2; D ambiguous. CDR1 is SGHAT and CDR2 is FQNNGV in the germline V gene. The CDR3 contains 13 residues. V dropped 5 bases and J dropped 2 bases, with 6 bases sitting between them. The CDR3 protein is CASSPTNTGELFF. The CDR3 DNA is TGTGCCAGCAGCCCCACTAACACCGGGGAGCTGTTTTTT.

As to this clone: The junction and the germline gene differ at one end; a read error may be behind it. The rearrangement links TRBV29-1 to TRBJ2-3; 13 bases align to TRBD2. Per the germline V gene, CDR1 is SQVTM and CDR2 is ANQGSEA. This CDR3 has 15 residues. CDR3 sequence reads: CSVEGLAGAPDTQYF. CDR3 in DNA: TGCAGCGTGGAAGGACTAGCGGGAGCCCCAGATACGCAGTATTTT.

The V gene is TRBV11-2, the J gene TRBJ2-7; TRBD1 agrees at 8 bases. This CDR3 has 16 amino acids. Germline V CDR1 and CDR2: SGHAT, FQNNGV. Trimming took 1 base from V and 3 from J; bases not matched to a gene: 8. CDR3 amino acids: CASSLAGGQASYEQYF. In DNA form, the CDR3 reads TGTGCCAGCAGCTTAGCAGGGGGACAGGCTAGCTACGAGCAGTACTTC. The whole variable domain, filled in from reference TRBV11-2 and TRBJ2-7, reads EAGVAQSPRYKIIEKRQSVAFWCNPISGHATLYWYQQILGQGPKLLIQFQNNGVVDDSQLPKDRFSAERLKGVDSTLKIQPAKLEDSAVYLCASSLAGGQASYEQYFGPGTRLTVT.

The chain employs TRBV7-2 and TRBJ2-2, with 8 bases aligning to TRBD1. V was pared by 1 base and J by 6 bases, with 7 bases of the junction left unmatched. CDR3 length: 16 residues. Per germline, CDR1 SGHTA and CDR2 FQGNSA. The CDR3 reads CASSLVGQGLAGELFF. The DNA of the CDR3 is TGTGCCAGCAGCTTAGTCGGACAGGGTCTGGCCGGGGAGCTGTTTTTT.

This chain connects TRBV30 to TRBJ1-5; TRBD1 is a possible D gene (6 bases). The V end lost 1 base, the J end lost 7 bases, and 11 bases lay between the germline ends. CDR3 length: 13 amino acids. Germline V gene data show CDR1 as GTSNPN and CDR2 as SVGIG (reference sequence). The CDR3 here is CAWSAYRDQPQHF. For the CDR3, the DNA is TGTGCCTGGAGTGCGTACAGGGACCAGCCCCAGCATTTT.

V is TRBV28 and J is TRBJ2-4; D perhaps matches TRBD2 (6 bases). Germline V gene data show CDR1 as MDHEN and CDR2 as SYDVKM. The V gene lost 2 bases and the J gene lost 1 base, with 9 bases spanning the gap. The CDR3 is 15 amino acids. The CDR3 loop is CASSLTGGAKNIQYF. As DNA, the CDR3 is TGTGCCAGCAGTTTAACAGGAGGGGCCAAAAACATTCAGTACTTC.

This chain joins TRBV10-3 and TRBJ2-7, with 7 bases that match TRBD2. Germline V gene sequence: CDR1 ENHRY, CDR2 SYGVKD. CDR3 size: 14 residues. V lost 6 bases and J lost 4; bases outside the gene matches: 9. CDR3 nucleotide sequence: TGTGCCATCAGCTGGGGGGGGAACGTTTACGAGCAGTACTTC. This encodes CAISWGGNVYEQYF.

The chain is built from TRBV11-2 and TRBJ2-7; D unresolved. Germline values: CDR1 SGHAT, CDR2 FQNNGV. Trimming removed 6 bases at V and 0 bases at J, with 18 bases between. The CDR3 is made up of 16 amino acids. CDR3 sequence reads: CASRNHATPSSYEQYF. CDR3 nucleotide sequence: TGTGCCAGCAGAAATCACGCCACCCCGAGCTCCTACGAGCAGTACTTC.

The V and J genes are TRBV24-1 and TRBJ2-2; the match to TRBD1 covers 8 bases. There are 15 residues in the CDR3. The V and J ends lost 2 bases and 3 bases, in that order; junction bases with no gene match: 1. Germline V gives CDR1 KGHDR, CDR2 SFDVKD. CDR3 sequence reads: CATSDYRGDTGELFF. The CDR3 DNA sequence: TGTGCCACCAGTGATTACAGGGGGGACACCGGGGAGCTGTTTTTT.

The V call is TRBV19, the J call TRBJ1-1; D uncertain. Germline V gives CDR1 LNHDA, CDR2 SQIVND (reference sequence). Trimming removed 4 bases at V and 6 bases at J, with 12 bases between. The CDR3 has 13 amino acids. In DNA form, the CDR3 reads TGTGCCAGTAGTACATGGCAGGCCGCTGAAGCTTTCTTT. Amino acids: CASSTWQAAEAFF.

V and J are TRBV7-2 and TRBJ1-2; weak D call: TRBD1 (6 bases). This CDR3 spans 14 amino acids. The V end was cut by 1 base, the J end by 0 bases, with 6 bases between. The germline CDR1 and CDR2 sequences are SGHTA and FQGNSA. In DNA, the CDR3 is TGTGCCAGCAGCTTAGGGACAGCTAACTATGGCTACACCTTC. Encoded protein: CASSLGTANYGYTF.

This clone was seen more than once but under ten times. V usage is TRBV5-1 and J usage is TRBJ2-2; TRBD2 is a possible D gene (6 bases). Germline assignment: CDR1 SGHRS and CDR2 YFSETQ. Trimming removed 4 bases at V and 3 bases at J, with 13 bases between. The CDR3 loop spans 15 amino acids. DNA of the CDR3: TGCGCCAGCAGCCCGGGACTCTCGGACACCGGGGAGCTGTTTTTT. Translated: CASSPGLSDTGELFF.

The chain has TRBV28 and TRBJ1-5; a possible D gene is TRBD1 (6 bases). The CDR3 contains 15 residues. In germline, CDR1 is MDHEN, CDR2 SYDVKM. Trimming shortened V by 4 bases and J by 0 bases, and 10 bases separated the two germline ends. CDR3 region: CASSYGQHSNQPQHF. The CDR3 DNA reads TGTGCCAGCAGTTACGGACAGCATAGCAATCAGCCCCAGCATTTT.

CDR3 residues: CASRSNTYNEQFF. The CDR3 bases are TGTGCCAGCAGGTCAAATACTTACAATGAGCAGTTCTTC. The chain carries TRBV2 and TRBJ2-1; D is unclear. CDR3 length: 13 amino acids. Trimming stripped 6 bases from V and 4 bases from J, with 10 bases between. Germline V gives CDR1 SNHLY, CDR2 FYNNEI. The entire variable domain, with the rest obtained from reference TRBV2 and TRBJ2-1, is as follows: EPEVTQTPSHQVTQMGQEVILRCVPISNHLYFYWYRQILGQKVEFLVSFYNNEISEKSEIFDDQFSVERPDGSNFTLKIRSTKLEDSAMYFCASRSNTYNEQFFGPGTRLTVL.

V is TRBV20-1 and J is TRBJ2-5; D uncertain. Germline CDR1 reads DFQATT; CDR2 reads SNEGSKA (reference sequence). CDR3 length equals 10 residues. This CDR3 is CSVVRETQYF. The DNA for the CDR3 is TGCAGCGTAGTTCGAGAGACCCAGTACTTC.

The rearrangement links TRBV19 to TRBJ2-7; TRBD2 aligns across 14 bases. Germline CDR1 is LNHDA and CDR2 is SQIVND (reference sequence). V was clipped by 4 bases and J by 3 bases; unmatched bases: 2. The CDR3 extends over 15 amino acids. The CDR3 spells CASSTGTSGSYEQYF. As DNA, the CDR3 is TGTGCCAGTAGTACTGGGACTAGCGGGAGCTACGAGCAGTACTTC. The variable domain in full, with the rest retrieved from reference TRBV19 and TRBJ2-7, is DGGITQSPKYLFRKEGQNVTLSCEQNLNHDAMYWYRQDPGQGLRLIYYSQIVNDFQKGDIAEGYSVSREKKESFPLTVTSAQKNPTAFYLCASSTGTSGSYEQYFGPGTRLTVT.

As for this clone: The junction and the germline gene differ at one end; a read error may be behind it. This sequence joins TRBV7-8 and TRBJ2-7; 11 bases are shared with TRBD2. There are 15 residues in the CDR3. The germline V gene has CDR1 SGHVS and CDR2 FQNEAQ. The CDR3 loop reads CASRLGWTSGYEQYF. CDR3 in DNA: TGTGCCAGCAGGTTAGGTTGGACTAGCGGGTACGAGCAGTACTTC.

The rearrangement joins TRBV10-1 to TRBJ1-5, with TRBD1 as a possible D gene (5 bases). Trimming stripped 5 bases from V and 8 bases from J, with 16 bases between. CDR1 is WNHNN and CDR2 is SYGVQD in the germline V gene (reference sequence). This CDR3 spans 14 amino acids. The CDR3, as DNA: TGCGCCAGCAGTCCCAACTCCCAGGGAAAGCCCCAGCATTTT. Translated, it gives CASSPNSQGKPQHF.

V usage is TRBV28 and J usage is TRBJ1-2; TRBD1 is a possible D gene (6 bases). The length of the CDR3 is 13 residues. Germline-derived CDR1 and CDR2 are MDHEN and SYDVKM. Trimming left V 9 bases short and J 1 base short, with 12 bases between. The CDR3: CASTQGINYGYTF. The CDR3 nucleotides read TGTGCCAGTACACAGGGAATTAACTATGGCTACACCTTC.